This entry lists 25 T cell receptor beta chains sequenced from one sample in a study of post-analysis software for immune sequencing data. General study points: In patients, about five TRBV segments were more frequent than in controls, with TRBV5-6, TRBV5-1 and TRBV20-1 among them.

Incorporated into the TCR beta cDNA libraries were unique molecular identifiers, which served to reduce PCR and sequencing biases. Each CDR3 protein gets one entry after TCRdb re-called the PCR reads with MiXCR. Of fewer than 850,000 distinct CDR3 sequences listed, 25% to 30% are singletons. Their specific antigens are unknown. Input material: blood. These TCRs come from a girl aged 5 to 17 with multiple sclerosis.

The chain links TRBV5-5 to TRBJ2-5, with 7 bases lining up with TRBD2. Looked up from germline, CDR1 is SGHKS and CDR2 is YYEKEE (reference sequence). CDR3 length equals 14 residues. J was trimmed by 2 bases and V by 3 bases; bases with no gene match: 4. In nucleotides, the CDR3 is TGTGCCAGCAGCTCAGACGGGGGGCAAGAGACCCAGTACTTC. This codes for CASSSDGGQETQYF.

The chain uses TRBV20-1 and TRBJ1-4; 8 bases are shared with TRBD1. This CDR3 spans 17 amino acids. Germline lookup yields CDR1 DFQATT and CDR2 SNEGSKA (reference sequence). Unmatched junction bases numbered 15, after V lost 6 bases and J lost 3 bases. The CDR3: CSARTQGASLANEKLFF. CDR3 sequence (DNA): TGCAGTGCCCGTACTCAGGGGGCAAGTCTGGCTAATGAAAAACTGTTTTTT.

This sequence joins TRBV12-3 or TRBV12-4 and TRBJ2-3, with 9 bases aligning to TRBD2. This CDR3 region has 16 residues. Trimming took 5 bases from V and 8 from J; bases not matched to a gene: 14. CDR3 sequence (DNA): TGTGCCAGCAGTCTTAAGGGACTAGCTTTTTTCGTTACGCAGTATTTT. It yields the protein CASSLKGLAFFVTQYF.

This clonotype was picked up a small number of times. The gene calls are TRBV6-6 and TRBJ1-2, with D perhaps TRBD1 (5 bases). V was trimmed by 7 bases and J by 7 bases, leaving 13 bases between them. The germline V gene encodes CDR1 MNHNY and CDR2 SVGAGI (reference sequence). The CDR3 contains 12 residues. For the CDR3, the DNA is TGTGCCAGCAACGACGGGGGGTCTGGCTACACCTTC. Translated: CASNDGGSGYTF.

The rearrangement links TRBV20-1 to TRBJ1-2; unclear D gene. Trimming removed 2 bases from V and 6 bases from J, with 22 bases in between. The CDR3 length is 16 residues. Germline CDR1 reads DFQATT; CDR2 reads SNEGSKA (reference sequence). CDR3 protein: CSARPLDRDPPHGYTF. CDR3 nucleotides: TGCAGTGCTAGACCCCTCGATAGGGATCCCCCCCATGGCTACACCTTC.

This chain's CDR3 is CASLPRDRGGDEQFF. CDR3 bases: TGTGCCAGCCTCCCCCGGGACAGGGGGGGCGATGAGCAGTTCTTC. The rearrangement links TRBV2 to TRBJ2-1; 11 bases line up with TRBD1. The CDR3 loop spans 15 amino acids. J gave up 8 bases and V 8 bases, and 11 bases lay outside the gene matches. In germline, CDR1 is SNHLY, CDR2 FYNNEI. The variable domain in full, completed from reference TRBV2 and TRBJ2-1, reads EPEVTQTPSHQVTQMGQEVILRCVPISNHLYFYWYRQILGQKVEFLVSFYNNEISEKSEIFDDQFSVERPDGSNFTLKIRSTKLEDSAMYFCASLPRDRGGDEQFFGPGTRLTVL.

The V and J genes are TRBV20-1 and TRBJ1-5; possible D gene TRBD1, 6 bases. The CDR3 totals 14 residues. Trimming removed 6 bases from V and 0 bases from J, with 12 bases in between. Germline-derived CDR1 and CDR2 are DFQATT and SNEGSKA (reference sequence). CDR3 DNA: TGCAGTGCCCCAGGGGCGAGTAGCAATCAGCCCCAGCATTTT. Amino acids: CSAPGASSNQPQHF.

The chain recombines TRBV4-2 with TRBJ2-4, with TRBD2 as a possible D gene (7 bases). Trimming pared 1 base from V and 7 bases from J, leaving 20 bases between. The CDR3 totals 17 residues. Germline V gene lookup returns CDR1 LGHNA and CDR2 YNFKEQ. For the CDR3, the DNA is TGTGCCAGCAGCCAAGGGGTGAGGGGGGGCCTCCGGAACATTCAGTACTTC. Its translation: CASSQGVRGGLRNIQYF.

This clonotype was observed a handful of times. This chain connects TRBV29-1 to TRBJ1-2; TRBD1 matches at 7 bases. Germline V gives CDR1 SQVTM, CDR2 ANQGSEA. V was pared by 7 bases and J by 4 bases, with 3 bases of the junction left unmatched. This CDR3 spans 11 amino acids. This CDR3 is CSAGQAYGYTF. The CDR3 DNA is TGCAGCGCCGGACAGGCCTATGGCTACACCTTC.

J is TRBJ1-1 and V is TRBV20-1, with D uncertain. V shed 2 bases and J shed 2 bases, with 12 bases lying between them. The CDR3 length is 14 residues. Germline V gene data show CDR1 as DFQATT and CDR2 as SNEGSKA (reference sequence). CDR3 loop: CSARLSQGNTEAFF. For the CDR3, the DNA is TGCAGTGCTAGACTCTCCCAAGGAAACACTGAAGCTTTCTTT.

This clonotype occurred many times. The chain uses TRBV5-1 and TRBJ2-7; D is possibly TRBD1 (7 bases). Germline lookup yields CDR1 SGHRS and CDR2 YFSETQ. This CDR3 has 14 amino acids. The germline V and J ends were trimmed by 3 bases and 3 bases, with 13 bases remaining between them. The CDR3 DNA follows: TGCGCCAGCAGCTGGAGTCAGGGGGGCTACGAGCAGTACTTC. It yields the protein CASSWSQGGYEQYF. Together with reference TRBV5-1 and TRBJ2-7, the CDR3 gives the full variable domain: KAGVTQTPRYLIKTRGQQVTLSCSPISGHRSVSWYQQTPGQGLQFLFEYFSETQRNKGNFPGRFSGRQFSNSRSEMNVSTLELGDSALYLCASSWSQGGYEQYFGPGTRLTVT.

This sequence joins TRBV7-8 and TRBJ1-5; D perhaps matches TRBD1 (6 bases). This CDR3 has 15 residues. Trimming cost V 2 bases and J 0 bases, with 8 bases left between them. CDR1 is SGHVS and CDR2 is FQNEAQ in the germline V gene. The CDR3 protein is CASSLPGDSNQPQHF. The CDR3 DNA sequence: TGTGCCAGCAGCTTACCAGGGGATAGCAATCAGCCCCAGCATTTT.

V usage is TRBV4-3 and J usage is TRBJ2-3; 10 bases line up with TRBD2. Germline V gene lookup returns CDR1 LGHNA and CDR2 YSLEER. V lost 1 base and J lost 4; bases outside the gene matches: 8. The CDR3 loop spans 17 amino acids. The CDR3 loop is CASSQGASGRTSDTQYF. The CDR3, as DNA: TGCGCCAGCAGCCAAGGTGCTAGCGGGAGAACCTCAGATACGCAGTATTTT.

The genes are TRBV14 and TRBJ2-1; D is ambiguous. The CDR3 has 16 amino acids. The V end lost 4 bases, the J end lost 0 bases, and 13 bases lay between the germline ends. CDR1 is SGHDN, CDR2 FVKESK, per germline. CDR3 bases: TGTGCCAGCAGCCCCCAGCCCCAGAACTCCTACAATGAGCAGTTCTTC. Residues: CASSPQPQNSYNEQFF.

The chain couples TRBV11-2 to TRBJ1-2, with D unclear. CDR3 length equals 14 residues. Trimming left V 5 bases short and J 2 bases short, with 12 bases between. CDR1 SGHAT and CDR2 FQNNGV come from the germline V gene. The CDR3 DNA reads TGTGCCAGCAGCCTGGGCGCGAAGAACTATGGCTACACCTTC. This sequence encodes CASSLGAKNYGYTF. The full variable domain, completed using reference TRBV11-2 and TRBJ1-2, is EAGVAQSPRYKIIEKRQSVAFWCNPISGHATLYWYQQILGQGPKLLIQFQNNGVVDDSQLPKDRFSAERLKGVDSTLKIQPAKLEDSAVYLCASSLGAKNYGYTFGSGTRLTVV.

This clonotype was observed once. The chain links TRBV20-1 to TRBJ1-1; D gene unclear. V dropped 1 base and J dropped 10 bases, with 16 bases sitting between them. Germline values: CDR1 DFQATT, CDR2 SNEGSKA (reference sequence). The CDR3 is 13 residues long. In nucleotides, the CDR3 is TGCAGTGCTAGAGCGGGCGGATCACTGGGAGCTTTCTTT. Protein sequence: CSARAGGSLGAFF.

The chain employs TRBV12-3 or TRBV12-4 and TRBJ2-7, with TRBD1 identical over 9 bases. V was pared by 2 bases and J by 3 bases, with 11 bases of the junction left unmatched. The CDR3 loop spans 17 amino acids. CDR3 amino acids: CASSLTDGTGFFYEQYF. CDR3 coding DNA: TGTGCCAGCAGTTTAACCGACGGGACAGGGTTTTTCTACGAGCAGTACTTC.

This chain connects TRBV7-2 to TRBJ2-1; the match to TRBD2 covers 12 bases. This CDR3 contains 13 residues. The germline V gene encodes CDR1 SGHTA and CDR2 FQGNSA. The V segment lost 8 bases and the J segment 9 bases; nucleotides outside the gene matches: 5. Here the CDR3 DNA reads TGTGCCAGCGGTCTAGCGGGAGGGGGTGAGCAGTTCTTC. It translates to CASGLAGGGEQFF.

This chain connects TRBV7-2 to TRBJ2-4; D is uncertain. V lost 3 bases, J lost 0 bases, and 9 bases lay in between. Germline CDR1 and CDR2: SGHTA and FQGNSA. The CDR3 has 15 amino acids. CDR3 region: CASSLDPLAKNIQYF. The CDR3 DNA is TGTGCCAGCAGCTTGGACCCCCTAGCCAAAAACATTCAGTACTTC. The whole variable domain, filled in from reference TRBV7-2 and TRBJ2-4, reads GAGVSQSPSNKVTEKGKDVELRCDPISGHTALYWYRQSLGQGLEFLIYFQGNSAPDKSGLPSDRFSAERTGGSVSTLTIQRTQQEDSAVYLCASSLDPLAKNIQYFGAGTRLSVL.

This clonotype was seen many times. The chain carries TRBV5-1 and TRBJ1-2; D not resolved. Germline V lookup: CDR1 SGHRS, CDR2 YFSETQ. The CDR3 has 15 amino acids. Trimming left V 0 bases short and J 7 bases short, with 16 bases between. In nucleotides, the CDR3 is TGCGCCAGCAGCTTGGCCGTCGACGCCCCCGGTGGCTACACCTTC. It is translated as CASSLAVDAPGGYTF.

The chain carries TRBV4-2 and TRBJ2-3; D is tentatively TRBD1 or TRBD2 (6 bases each). CDR3 length: 17 residues. Trimming removed 0 bases at V and 3 bases at J, with 16 bases between. Germline V gene sequence: CDR1 LGHNA, CDR2 YNFKEQ. The CDR3: CASSQDSRGRVTDTQYF. As DNA, the CDR3 is TGTGCCAGCAGCCAAGATAGCCGGGGGCGCGTGACAGATACGCAGTATTTT.

The table lists this clonotype with a few counts. Here the CDR3 reads CASSEGYSTDTQYF. The CDR3 region has the DNA TGCGCCAGCAGTGAAGGGTACAGCACAGATACGCAGTATTTT. The rearrangement uses TRBV10-2 and TRBJ2-3; the D is unclear. Per germline, CDR1 WSHSY and CDR2 SAAADI. Deletions cut 3 bases from V and 0 bases from J, with 7 bases between. The CDR3 is 14 residues long.

There are a few counts of this clonotype. The chain recombines TRBV12-5 with TRBJ2-1; D gene uncertain. The V and J ends lost 2 bases and 9 bases respectively, with 8 bases between them. CDR1 LGHNT and CDR2 FRNRAP come from the germline V gene. The CDR3 is made up of 12 amino acids. CDR3 nucleotide sequence: TGTGCTAGTGGTTTGTCAATGGGTGAGCAGTTCTTC. Protein sequence: CASGLSMGEQFF.

This clonotype has only a few counts. V usage is TRBV28 and J usage is TRBJ2-1; 13 bases map to TRBD2. CDR3 size: 16 residues. J was trimmed by 4 bases and V by 5 bases; bases with no gene match: 5. Per the germline V gene, CDR1 is MDHEN and CDR2 is SYDVKM. This chain's CDR3 is CASSGTSGTLYNEQFF. The CDR3 DNA sequence: TGTGCCAGCAGTGGGACTAGCGGGACCTTATACAATGAGCAGTTCTTC.

This clonotype was seen a handful of times. V gene TRBV5-5 combines with J gene TRBJ2-3; possibly TRBD2 for D (6 bases). Germline CDR1 SGHKS, CDR2 YYEKEE (reference sequence). The CDR3 extends over 15 amino acids. V was trimmed by 3 bases and J by 4 bases, leaving 15 bases between them. The CDR3 DNA follows: TGTGCCAGCAGCTCCGGGGGTGGTTTGGCAGATACGCAGTATTTT. Translated: CASSSGGGLADTQYF.